These 32 T cell receptor beta chains originate from one sample sequenced in a study of neurological immune-mediated disorders. TCRdb itself ran the 5' RACE reads through MiXCR, one entry per CDR3 protein. The sample lists about 28,000 distinct CDR3 sequences, under 7% seen once, with about 8.1% in the top ten. Sequenced material: PBMCs. The receptors here all came from a woman aged 45-59 years in good health.

This clonotype showed up many times. V usage is TRBV20-1 and J usage is TRBJ2-3; no reliable D call. V was shortened by 5 bases and J by 2 bases, with 8 bases between the two germline ends. The germline V gene has CDR1 DFQATT and CDR2 SNEGSKA (reference sequence). This CDR3 is built from 12 residues. This CDR3 is CSALPLTDTQYF. CDR3 nucleotides: TGCAGTGCTCTTCCCCTCACAGATACGCAGTATTTT.

In its sample, this clonotype was seen many times. The chain has TRBV5-6 and TRBJ1-2, with 7 bases matching TRBD1. Germline CDR1 reads SGHDT; CDR2 reads YYEEEE. The CDR3 runs to 15 residues. Trimming cost V 0 bases and J 8 bases; bases outside gene matches: 10. CDR3 bases: TGTGCCAGCAGCTTGGTGCAGGGGGGTATAGGGGGCTACACCTTC. Protein product: CASSLVQGGIGGYTF.

The table lists this clonotype with many counts. This chain links TRBV7-2 with TRBJ2-7, with D hard to call. Germline V gene data show CDR1 as SGHTA and CDR2 as FQGNSA. Trimming pared 5 bases from V and 2 bases from J, leaving 4 bases between. This CDR3 region has 11 residues. The CDR3, as DNA: TGTGCCAGCAGCACTACCTACGAGCAGTACTTC. This sequence encodes CASSTTYEQYF.

This clonotype was counted many times. The chain has TRBV5-1 and TRBJ2-1; 8 bases are shared with TRBD2. The CDR3 spans 13 residues. Germline trimming cut 6 bases from V and 7 bases from J; bases unmatched to any gene: 6. Per the germline V gene, CDR1 is SGHRS and CDR2 is YFSETQ. CDR3 in amino acids: CASTGGRRNEQFF. The CDR3, as DNA: TGCGCCAGCACCGGCGGGAGGAGGAATGAGCAGTTCTTC.

The sample holds many counts of this clonotype. The chain joins TRBV20-1 to TRBJ2-7; 10 bases match TRBD1. With V trimmed by 0 bases and J by 2 bases, 4 bases remained unmatched. CDR1 DFQATT and CDR2 SNEGSKA come from the germline V gene (reference sequence). The CDR3 covers 15 residues. CDR3 DNA sequence: TGCAGTGCTAGAGATCGTGGGACAGGGGCCTACGAGCAGTACTTC. This gives the protein CSARDRGTGAYEQYF.

This clonotype was recorded at least ten times. The rearrangement uses TRBV20-1 and TRBJ2-2, with no clear D. With 4 bases removed from V and 5 bases from J, the gap between germline ends came to 8 bases. This CDR3 has 12 residues. Germline CDR1 and CDR2: DFQATT and SNEGSKA (reference sequence). DNA of the CDR3: TGCAGTGCTAAATATCGTACCGGGGAGCTGTTTTTT. Amino acid sequence: CSAKYRTGELFF.

This clonotype was seen at least ten times. The chain employs TRBV20-1 and TRBJ2-1; no reliable D call. The CDR3 extends over 11 amino acids. Per germline, CDR1 DFQATT and CDR2 SNEGSKA (reference sequence). V was pared by 6 bases and J by 5 bases, with 8 bases between. DNA of the CDR3: TGCAGTGCGCTAACCCACAATGAGCAGTTCTTC. Translated: CSALTHNEQFF.

This clonotype occurred many times. This rearrangement joins TRBV5-1 to TRBJ2-1; TRBD2 matches at 12 bases. The CDR3 extends over 17 amino acids. Germline-derived CDR1 and CDR2 are SGHRS and YFSETQ. After removal of 4 bases from V and 5 bases from J, the junction contained 10 bases not matched to a gene. The CDR3 region is CASSPFRLAGAHNEQFF. The CDR3 region has the DNA TGCGCCAGCAGCCCTTTTCGACTAGCGGGAGCCCACAATGAGCAGTTCTTC. Filled out from reference TRBV5-1 and TRBJ2-1, the complete variable domain reads KAGVTQTPRYLIKTRGQQVTLSCSPISGHRSVSWYQQTPGQGLQFLFEYFSETQRNKGNFPGRFSGRQFSNSRSEMNVSTLELGDSALYLCASSPFRLAGAHNEQFFGPGTRLTVL.

This clonotype is labeled as medium-sized. The chain has TRBV18 and TRBJ2-5; a possible D gene is TRBD1 (6 bases). Germline V lookup: CDR1 KGHSH, CDR2 LQKENI. V gave up 8 bases and J gave up 0 bases, with 16 bases separating them. CDR3 size: 15 residues. CDR3 DNA sequence: TGTGCCAGCCGTGAAGGTGGGGGCAACCAAGAGACCCAGTACTTC. The encoded protein is CASREGGGNQETQYF.

This clonotype has just a few counts. The V call is TRBV7-2, the J call TRBJ1-5, with 8 bases matching TRBD1. Germline trimming cut 5 bases from V and 1 base from J; bases unmatched to any gene: 7. The CDR3 length is 16 residues. Germline V lookup: CDR1 SGHTA, CDR2 FQGNSA. In nucleotides, the CDR3 is TGTGCCAGCAGCCTAAGCCAGGGGGCCAGCAATCAGCCCCAGCATTTT. It codes for CASSLSQGASNQPQHF.

At least ten counts were recorded for this clonotype. V and J are TRBV11-2 and TRBJ1-1, with D uncertain. The V end was cut by 1 base, the J end by 4 bases, with 7 bases between. The CDR3 extends over 13 amino acids. CDR1 SGHAT and CDR2 FQNNGV come from the germline V gene. Here the CDR3 DNA reads TGTGCCAGCAGCTTAGGGCAGACCACTGAAGCTTTCTTT. It is translated as CASSLGQTTEAFF. The full variable domain, its missing parts supplied by reference TRBV11-2 and TRBJ1-1, is EAGVAQSPRYKIIEKRQSVAFWCNPISGHATLYWYQQILGQGPKLLIQFQNNGVVDDSQLPKDRFSAERLKGVDSTLKIQPAKLEDSAVYLCASSLGQTTEAFFGQGTRLTVV.

This clonotype came up many times. The chain combines TRBV7-9 with TRBJ2-1, with 9 nucleotides matching TRBD1. Germline V gene lookup returns CDR1 SEHNR and CDR2 FQNEAQ (reference sequence). V gave up 7 bases and J gave up 0 bases; unmatched junction bases: 7. The CDR3 is made up of 16 amino acids. As DNA, the CDR3 is TGTGCCAGCATCGACAGGGGGAAAAGCTCCTACAATGAGCAGTTCTTC. This encodes CASIDRGKSSYNEQFF.

This clonotype has a count of ten or more. The gene calls are TRBV5-1 and TRBJ2-5, with 8 bases fitting TRBD1. CDR1 and CDR2 (germline): SGHRS, YFSETQ. CDR3 length: 14 residues. J lost 5 bases, V lost 0 bases, and 3 bases had no gene match. CDR3 protein: CASSLGRQGETQYF. In nucleotides, the CDR3 is TGCGCCAGCAGCTTGGGCAGACAGGGGGAGACCCAGTACTTC. The full variable domain, in which reference TRBV5-1 and TRBJ2-5 provide the parts outside the CDR3, is KAGVTQTPRYLIKTRGQQVTLSCSPISGHRSVSWYQQTPGQGLQFLFEYFSETQRNKGNFPGRFSGRQFSNSRSEMNVSTLELGDSALYLCASSLGRQGETQYFGPGTRLLVL.

This clonotype has a count of ten or more. This chain uses TRBV20-1 with TRBJ2-2; 7 positions match TRBD2. The CDR3 runs 15 residues. The V segment lost 5 bases and the J segment 2 bases; nucleotides outside the gene matches: 8. The germline gives CDR1 DFQATT, CDR2 SNEGSKA (reference sequence). CDR3 DNA sequence: TGCAGTGCTTCCCCTGGGGGGGGTAACACCGGGGAGCTGTTTTTT. Amino acid sequence: CSASPGGGNTGELFF.

This clonotype was observed many times. A much larger clone differs by one base, so this may be a read error. V is TRBV25-1 and J is TRBJ2-2, with 7 nucleotides matching TRBD1. The CDR3 has 14 amino acids. With 4 bases clipped from V and 4 bases from J, the junction kept 3 bases outside the gene matches. The V gene's germline CDR1 is MGHDK and CDR2 SYGVNS. This CDR3 is CASSAGQFTGELFF. The CDR3 nucleotides read TGTGCCAGCAGTGCGGGACAGTTCACCGGGGAGCTGTTTTTT.

This clonotype has at least ten counts. The V and J genes are TRBV5-6 and TRBJ1-2, with D uncertain. The V and J ends lost 5 bases and 4 bases respectively, with 15 bases between them. The CDR3 runs to 14 residues. CDR1 and CDR2 from the germline V gene are SGHDT and YYEEEE. The CDR3 spells CASRPGSATYGYTF. The CDR3 DNA follows: TGTGCCAGCAGACCGGGTTCGGCTACCTATGGCTACACCTTC.

On this clonotype itself: A read error may explain this, as a much larger clone is one base away. As DNA, the CDR3 is TGTGCCAGCAGCGAGGTAGGCAGGGCGGAGCAGTTCTTC. Its translation: CASSEVGRAEQFF. This rearrangement joins TRBV5-6 to TRBJ2-1; tentatively, D is TRBD1 (5 bases). The V end was cut by 4 bases, the J end by 10 bases, with 15 bases between. The germline V gene encodes CDR1 SGHDT and CDR2 YYEEEE. The CDR3 is made up of 13 amino acids.

In this sample, this clonotype turned up many times. The CDR3 loop reads CSARASSGRGSKETQYF. The CDR3 nucleotides are TGCAGTGCTAGAGCATCTAGCGGGAGAGGTTCGAAGGAGACCCAGTACTTC. J is TRBJ2-5 and V is TRBV20-1; 10 bases are shared with TRBD2. J gave up 5 bases and V 1 base, and 13 bases lay outside the gene matches. The CDR3 totals 17 residues. Germline V gene lookup returns CDR1 DFQATT and CDR2 SNEGSKA (reference sequence).

This clonotype occurred many times. The chain couples TRBV20-1 to TRBJ2-1; TRBD2 matches 7 bases. Germline-derived CDR1 and CDR2 are DFQATT and SNEGSKA (reference sequence). J gave up 5 bases and V 3 bases, and 16 bases lay outside the gene matches. The CDR3 is 17 residues long. CDR3 in DNA: TGCAGTGCTAGTAATCGTCTAGCGGAAAATATAAACAATGAGCAGTTCTTC. Translating it yields CSASNRLAENINNEQFF.

This clonotype was recorded at least ten times. The chain carries TRBV7-3 and TRBJ2-1, with D perhaps matching TRBD2 (5 bases). The V and J ends lost 6 bases and 4 bases respectively, with 28 bases between them. CDR3 length equals 19 residues. Looked up from germline, CDR1 is SGHTA and CDR2 is FQGTGA. The CDR3 DNA reads TGTGCCAGCAGTCGAGATTCGGAAGCCTCGGGGTTTAGATACAATGAGCAGTTCTTC. It codes for CASSRDSEASGFRYNEQFF.

This clonotype has ten or more counts. The V and J genes are TRBV7-2 and TRBJ2-3; possibly TRBD1 for D (5 bases). Trimming pared 6 bases from V and 2 bases from J, leaving 12 bases between. Per the germline V gene, CDR1 is SGHTA and CDR2 is FQGNSA. The CDR3 is 14 residues long. The CDR3 loop reads CASRPRQLTDTQYF. CDR3 bases: TGTGCCAGCAGACCGAGACAGCTCACAGATACGCAGTATTTT.

This clonotype was picked up a small number of times. The missing conserved phenylalanine or tryptophan at the end of this CDR3 makes a read error likely. The genes are TRBV12-3 or TRBV12-4 and TRBJ2-5; D unclear. The ends were cut back, 6 bases at V and 0 bases at J, with 8 bases in the middle. This CDR3 is 13 amino acids long. CDR3 DNA: TGTGCCAGCAGCCCAGAAAACCAAGAGACCCAGTACAAC. Translating gives CASSPENQETQYN.

At least ten counts were recorded for this clonotype. V and J are TRBV6-2 or TRBV6-3 and TRBJ2-7; the match to TRBD2 covers 11 bases. CDR1 and CDR2 from the germline V gene are MNHEY and SVGEGT. J was trimmed by 2 bases and V by 6 bases; bases with no gene match: 6. CDR3 length: 15 residues. DNA for the CDR3: TGTGCCAGCAGAGTGACTAGCGGGGAGACCTACGAGCAGTACTTC. It codes for CASRVTSGETYEQYF.

This clonotype was seen at least ten times. The rearrangement links TRBV12-3 or TRBV12-4 to TRBJ2-6; 7 bases are a match to TRBD1. There are 18 residues in the CDR3. The V gene end was trimmed by 7 bases and the J gene end by 0 bases; junction bases not matched to a gene: 12. The CDR3 DNA reads TGTGCCAGCACCGGTGGACAGGTACACATCTCTGGGGCCAACGTCCTGACTTTC. The encoded protein is CASTGGQVHISGANVLTF.

Many counts were recorded for this clonotype. The rearrangement uses TRBV28 and TRBJ2-2, with 14 bases matching TRBD2. This CDR3 is 18 amino acids long. The germline gives CDR1 MDHEN, CDR2 SYDVKM. V lost 7 bases to trimming and J lost 5 bases; unmatched junction nucleotides: 12. Here the CDR3 DNA reads TGTGCCAGCATGACACCCCGTGGGACTAGCGGGGGAACCGGGGAGCTGTTTTTT. Amino acid sequence: CASMTPRGTSGGTGELFF. The variable domain in full, with the rest retrieved from reference TRBV28 and TRBJ2-2, is DVKVTQSSRYLVKRTGEKVFLECVQDMDHENMFWYRQDPGLGLRLIYFSYDVKMKEKGDIPEGYSVSREKKERFSLILESASTNQTSMYLCASMTPRGTSGGTGELFFGEGSRLTVL.

This clonotype was observed at least ten times. V gene TRBV5-1 combines with J gene TRBJ2-7; possibly TRBD1 or TRBD2 for D (5 bases each). This CDR3 comprises 15 residues. Trimming pared 3 bases from V and 8 bases from J, leaving 21 bases between. The germline V gene encodes CDR1 SGHRS and CDR2 YFSETQ. The CDR3, as DNA: TGCGCCAGCAGCTCTTCCGGGACCAGGCCTACGAAGCAGTACTTC. Encoded protein: CASSSSGTRPTKQYF. Full variable domain (remainder filled in from reference TRBV5-1 and TRBJ2-7): KAGVTQTPRYLIKTRGQQVTLSCSPISGHRSVSWYQQTPGQGLQFLFEYFSETQRNKGNFPGRFSGRQFSNSRSEMNVSTLELGDSALYLCASSSSGTRPTKQYFGPGTRLTVT.

In this sample, this clonotype turned up many times. This sequence joins TRBV4-1 and TRBJ2-1, with a tentative D call TRBD1 (5 bases). The CDR3 runs to 13 residues. Germline lookup yields CDR1 MGHRA and CDR2 YSYEKL. The germline V and J ends were trimmed by 3 bases and 10 bases, with 13 bases remaining between them. The CDR3 loop reads CASSQGSWGEQFF. The CDR3 DNA follows: TGCGCCAGCAGCCAGGGTTCATGGGGCGAGCAGTTCTTC.

This clonotype has a count of ten or more. The chain is built from TRBV20-1 and TRBJ2-7; TRBD1 matches 10 bases. The CDR3 has 14 residues. Trimming removed 1 base from V and 2 bases from J; junction bases left unmatched: 2. CDR1 and CDR2 from the germline V gene are DFQATT and SNEGSKA (reference sequence). For the CDR3, the DNA is TGCAGTGCTAGAGCCGGACAGGGGGCCTACGAGCAGTACTTC. This encodes CSARAGQGAYEQYF.

This clonotype was seen at least ten times. This sequence joins TRBV20-1 and TRBJ2-3; TRBD2 matches at 8 bases. Trimming removed 6 bases from V and 5 bases from J; junction bases left unmatched: 10. The CDR3 has 14 amino acids. The germline V gene has CDR1 DFQATT and CDR2 SNEGSKA (reference sequence). The CDR3 sequence: CSAWGRGVGDTQYF. In DNA form, the CDR3 reads TGCAGTGCATGGGGGCGGGGGGTCGGAGATACGCAGTATTTT.

This clonotype was found many times. J is TRBJ2-5 and V is TRBV2; no reliable D call. V lost 2 bases, J lost 5 bases, and 12 bases lay in between. Germline V gene data show CDR1 as SNHLY and CDR2 as FYNNEI. There are 14 residues in the CDR3. CDR3 in DNA: TGTGCCAGCAGTGAAATTTGGGCCCAGGAGACCCAGTACTTC. This gives the protein CASSEIWAQETQYF.

This clonotype was found many times. This rearrangement joins TRBV5-6 to TRBJ1-3, with a weak D call TRBD1 (5 bases). Trimming took 4 bases from V and 3 from J, leaving 11 bases between them. There are 14 residues in the CDR3. From germline, CDR1 is SGHDT and CDR2 YYEEEE. For the CDR3, the DNA is TGTGCCAGCAGCAGGGGATTGAATGGAAACACCATATATTTT. The encoded protein is CASSRGLNGNTIYF.

This clonotype was seen a few times. The gene calls are TRBV7-2 and TRBJ2-7; D ambiguous. V was shortened by 4 bases and J by 0 bases, with 13 bases between the two germline ends. The CDR3 totals 15 residues. CDR1 SGHTA and CDR2 FQGNSA come from the germline V gene. This CDR3 reads CASSSGATTSYEQYF. For the CDR3, the DNA is TGTGCCAGCAGCTCCGGAGCGACGACCTCCTACGAGCAGTACTTC.